Shown below are 4 T cell receptor beta chains from a single sample sequenced in a study of T cell responses to AZD1222 COVID-19 vaccine. Sequenced by immunoSEQ multiplex PCR; TCRdb stores in-frame clones only, minus some. In the table there are more than 85,000 clones, about 94% of which are singletons. This specimen consisted of peripheral blood, obtained 28 days after the second AZD1222 dose. These receptors were collected from an adult who received the AZD1222 COVID-19 vaccine.

This clone was seen just once. DNA of the CDR3: TGTGCCAGCAGCTCCCTAGCGGGGAGAAACCACAATGAGCAGTTCTTC. Protein: CASSSLAGRNHNEQFF. The rearrangement uses TRBV11-2 and TRBJ2-1; 9 bases map to TRBD2. CDR3 length: 16 residues. Per germline, CDR1 SGHAT and CDR2 FQNNGV. V lost 4 bases to trimming and J lost 5 bases; unmatched junction nucleotides: 9.

The rearrangement links TRBV5-5 to TRBJ2-5; 9 bases align to TRBD2. CDR1 is SGHKS, CDR2 YYEKEE, per germline (reference sequence). J gave up 5 bases and V 5 bases, and 7 bases lay outside the gene matches. The CDR3 runs 14 residues. In DNA form, the CDR3 reads TGTGCCAGCAGTCTGGGACTAGCTAGTGAGACCCAGTACTTC. It codes for CASSLGLASETQYF. The entire variable domain, with the rest obtained from reference TRBV5-5 and TRBJ2-5, is as follows: DAGVTQSPTHLIKTRGQQVTLRCSPISGHKSVSWYQQVLGQGPQFIFQYYEKEERGRGNFPDRFSARQFPNYSSELNVNALLLGDSALYLCASSLGLASETQYFGPGTRLLVL.

The chain links TRBV6-5 to TRBJ2-3; D gene unclear. Germline V CDR1 and CDR2: MNHEY, SVGAGI. This CDR3 spans 12 amino acids. With 6 bases removed from V and 7 bases from J, the gap between germline ends came to 11 bases. Written as DNA, the CDR3 is TGTGCCAGCAGACCAGCAGACAATACGCAGTATTTT. Its translation: CASRPADNTQYF.

The chain combines TRBV27 with TRBJ1-2, with a weak D call TRBD1 (5 bases). Germline V lookup: CDR1 MNHEY, CDR2 SMNVEV (reference sequence). Trimming shortened V by 4 bases and J by 4 bases, and 16 bases separated the two germline ends. There are 15 residues in the CDR3. CDR3 protein: CASSSEPTGTYGYTF. The CDR3 DNA is TGTGCCAGCAGTTCAGAACCCACAGGAACCTATGGCTACACCTTC.